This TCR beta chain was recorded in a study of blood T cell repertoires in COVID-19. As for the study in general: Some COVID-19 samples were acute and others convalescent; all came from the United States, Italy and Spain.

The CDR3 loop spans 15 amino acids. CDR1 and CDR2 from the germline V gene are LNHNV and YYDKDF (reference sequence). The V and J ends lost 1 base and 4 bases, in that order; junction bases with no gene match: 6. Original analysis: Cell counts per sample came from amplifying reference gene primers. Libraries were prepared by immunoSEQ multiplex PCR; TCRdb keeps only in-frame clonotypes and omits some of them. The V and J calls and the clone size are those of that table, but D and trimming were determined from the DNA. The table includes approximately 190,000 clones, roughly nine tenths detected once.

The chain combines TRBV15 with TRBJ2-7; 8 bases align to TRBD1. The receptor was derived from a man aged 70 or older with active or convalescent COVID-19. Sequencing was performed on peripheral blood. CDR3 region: CATSRGDRFSYEQYF. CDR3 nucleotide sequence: TGTGCCACCAGCAGAGGGGACAGGTTCTCTTACGAGCAGTACTTC.